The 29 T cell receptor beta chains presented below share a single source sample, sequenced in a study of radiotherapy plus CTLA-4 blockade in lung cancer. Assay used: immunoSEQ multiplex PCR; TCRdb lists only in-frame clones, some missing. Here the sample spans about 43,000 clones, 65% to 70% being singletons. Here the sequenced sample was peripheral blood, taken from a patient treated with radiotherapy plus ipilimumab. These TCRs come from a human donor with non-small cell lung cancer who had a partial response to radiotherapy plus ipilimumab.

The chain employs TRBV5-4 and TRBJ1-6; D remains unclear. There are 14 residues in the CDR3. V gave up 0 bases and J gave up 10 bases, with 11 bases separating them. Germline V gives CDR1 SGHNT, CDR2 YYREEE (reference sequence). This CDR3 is CASSLAQFNSPLHF. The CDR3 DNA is TGTGCCAGCAGCTTGGCTCAGTTTAACTCACCCCTCCACTTT.

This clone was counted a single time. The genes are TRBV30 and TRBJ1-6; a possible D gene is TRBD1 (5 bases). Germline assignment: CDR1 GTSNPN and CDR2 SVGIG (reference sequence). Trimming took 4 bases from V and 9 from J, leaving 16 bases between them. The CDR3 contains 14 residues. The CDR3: CAWTFGQGPSPLHF. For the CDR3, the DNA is TGTGCCTGGACTTTTGGGCAGGGCCCTTCACCCCTCCACTTT.

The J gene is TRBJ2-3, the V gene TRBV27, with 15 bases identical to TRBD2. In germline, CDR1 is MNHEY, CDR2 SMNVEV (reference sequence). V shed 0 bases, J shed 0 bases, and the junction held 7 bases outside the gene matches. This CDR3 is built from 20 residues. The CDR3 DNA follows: TGTGCCAGCAGTTTATCGAGGGGGACTAGCGGGAGGCCTAGCACAGATACGCAGTATTTT. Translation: CASSLSRGTSGRPSTDTQYF.

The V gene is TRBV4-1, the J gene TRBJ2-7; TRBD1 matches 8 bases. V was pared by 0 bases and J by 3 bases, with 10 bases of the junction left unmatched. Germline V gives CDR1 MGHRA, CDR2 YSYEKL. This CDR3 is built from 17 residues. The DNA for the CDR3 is TGCGCCAGCAGCCAAGAACTTTCCAGGGGGCACCGCTACGAGCAGTACTTC. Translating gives CASSQELSRGHRYEQYF.

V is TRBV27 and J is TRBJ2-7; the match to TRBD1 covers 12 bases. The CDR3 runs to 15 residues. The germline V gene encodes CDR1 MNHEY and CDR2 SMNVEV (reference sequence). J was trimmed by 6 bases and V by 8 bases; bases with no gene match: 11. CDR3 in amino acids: CASAASGQGAVEQYF. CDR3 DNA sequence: TGTGCCAGCGCCGCATCGGGACAGGGGGCCGTCGAGCAGTACTTC.

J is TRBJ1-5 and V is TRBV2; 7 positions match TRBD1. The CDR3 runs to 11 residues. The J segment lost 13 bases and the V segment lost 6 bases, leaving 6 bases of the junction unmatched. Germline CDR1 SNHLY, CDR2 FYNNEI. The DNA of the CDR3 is TGTGCCAGCAGGGAGACAGGGCCGCAGCATTTT. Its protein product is CASRETGPQHF. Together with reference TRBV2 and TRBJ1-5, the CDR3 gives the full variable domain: EPEVTQTPSHQVTQMGQEVILRCVPISNHLYFYWYRQILGQKVEFLVSFYNNEISEKSEIFDDQFSVERPDGSNFTLKIRSTKLEDSAMYFCASRETGPQHFGDGTRLSIL.

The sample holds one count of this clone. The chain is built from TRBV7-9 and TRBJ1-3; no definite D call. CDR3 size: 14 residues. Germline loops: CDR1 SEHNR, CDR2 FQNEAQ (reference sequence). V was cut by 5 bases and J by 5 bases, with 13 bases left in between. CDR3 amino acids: CASSAETGRNTIYF. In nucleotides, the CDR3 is TGTGCCAGCAGCGCAGAGACGGGGAGAAACACCATATATTTT.

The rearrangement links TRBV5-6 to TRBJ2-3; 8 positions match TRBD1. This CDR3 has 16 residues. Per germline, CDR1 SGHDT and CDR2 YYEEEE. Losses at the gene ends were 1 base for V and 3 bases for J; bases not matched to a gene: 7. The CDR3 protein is CASSLLDRERTDTQYF. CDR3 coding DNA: TGTGCCAGCAGCTTGTTGGACAGGGAGAGGACAGATACGCAGTATTTT.

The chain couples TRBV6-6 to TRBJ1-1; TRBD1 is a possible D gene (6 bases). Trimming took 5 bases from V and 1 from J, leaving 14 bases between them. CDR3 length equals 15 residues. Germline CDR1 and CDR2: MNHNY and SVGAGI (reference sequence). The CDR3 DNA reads TGTGCCAGCAGTGACCTTCTACAGGGGAACACTGAAGCTTTCTTT. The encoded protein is CASSDLLQGNTEAFF.

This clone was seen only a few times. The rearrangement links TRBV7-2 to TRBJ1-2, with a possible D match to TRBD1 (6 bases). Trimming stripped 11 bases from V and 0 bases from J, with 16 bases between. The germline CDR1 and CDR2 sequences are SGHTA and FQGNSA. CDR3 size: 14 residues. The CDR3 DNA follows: TGTGCCGGGATGGGGGCGTTACCTAACTATGGCTACACCTTC. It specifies CAGMGALPNYGYTF.

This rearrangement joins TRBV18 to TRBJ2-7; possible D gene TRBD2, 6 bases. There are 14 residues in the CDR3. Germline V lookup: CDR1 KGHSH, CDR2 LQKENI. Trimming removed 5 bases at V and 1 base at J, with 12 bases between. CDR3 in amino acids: CASSFRERSYEQYF. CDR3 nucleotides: TGTGCCAGCTCATTCCGGGAGAGGTCCTACGAGCAGTACTTC.

The CDR3 DNA follows: TGTGCCAGCAGTCCGACGGGACAGGGCTACAATGAGCAGTTCTTC. This translates into CASSPTGQGYNEQFF. The rearrangement uses TRBV27 and TRBJ2-1, with 9 bases fitting TRBD1. The CDR3 runs 15 residues. J was trimmed by 3 bases and V by 5 bases; bases with no gene match: 5. The germline V gene encodes CDR1 MNHEY and CDR2 SMNVEV (reference sequence).

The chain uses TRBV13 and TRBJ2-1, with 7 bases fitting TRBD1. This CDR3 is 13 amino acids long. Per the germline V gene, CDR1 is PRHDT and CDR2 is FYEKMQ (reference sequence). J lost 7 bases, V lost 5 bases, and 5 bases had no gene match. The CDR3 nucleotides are TGTGCCAGCAGCCACAGGGGTTTGAATGAGCAGTTCTTC. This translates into CASSHRGLNEQFF. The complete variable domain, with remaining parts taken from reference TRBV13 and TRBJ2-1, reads AAGVIQSPRHLIKEKRETATLKCYPIPRHDTVYWYQQGPGQDPQFLISFYEKMQSDKGSIPDRFSAQQFSDYHSELNMSSLELGDSALYFCASSHRGLNEQFFGPGTRLTVL.

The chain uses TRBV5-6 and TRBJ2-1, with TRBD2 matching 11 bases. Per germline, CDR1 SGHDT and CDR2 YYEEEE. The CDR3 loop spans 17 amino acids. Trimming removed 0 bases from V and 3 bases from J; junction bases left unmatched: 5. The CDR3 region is CASSLVTSGGYYNEQFF. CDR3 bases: TGTGCCAGCAGCTTGGTAACTAGCGGGGGTTACTACAATGAGCAGTTCTTC.

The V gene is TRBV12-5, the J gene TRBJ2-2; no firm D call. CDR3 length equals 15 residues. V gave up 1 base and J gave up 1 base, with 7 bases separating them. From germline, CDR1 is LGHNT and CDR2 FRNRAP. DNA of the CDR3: TGTGCTAGTGGTTTGGACACCCGGAACACCGGGGAGCTGTTTTTT. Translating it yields CASGLDTRNTGELFF.

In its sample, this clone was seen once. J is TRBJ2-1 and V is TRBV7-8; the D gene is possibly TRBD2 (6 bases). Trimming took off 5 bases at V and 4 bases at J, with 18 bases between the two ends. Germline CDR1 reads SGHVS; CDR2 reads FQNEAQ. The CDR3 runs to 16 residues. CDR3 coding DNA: TGTGCCAGCAGCCGTCTATTGGGCGGGGCTTACAATGAGCAGTTCTTC. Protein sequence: CASSRLLGGAYNEQFF.

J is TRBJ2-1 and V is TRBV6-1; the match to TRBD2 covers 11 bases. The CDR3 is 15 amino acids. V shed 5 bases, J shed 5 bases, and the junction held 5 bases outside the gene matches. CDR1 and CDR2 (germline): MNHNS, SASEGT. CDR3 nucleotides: TGTGCCAGCAGTTTAGCGGGGGGGCCACACAATGAGCAGTTCTTC. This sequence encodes CASSLAGGPHNEQFF.

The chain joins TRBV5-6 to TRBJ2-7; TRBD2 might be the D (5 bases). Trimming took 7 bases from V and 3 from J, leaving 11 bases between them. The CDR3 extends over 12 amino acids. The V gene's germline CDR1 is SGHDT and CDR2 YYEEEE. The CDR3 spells CASEGSYYEQYF. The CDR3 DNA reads TGTGCCAGCGAGGGCTCTTACTACGAGCAGTACTTC.

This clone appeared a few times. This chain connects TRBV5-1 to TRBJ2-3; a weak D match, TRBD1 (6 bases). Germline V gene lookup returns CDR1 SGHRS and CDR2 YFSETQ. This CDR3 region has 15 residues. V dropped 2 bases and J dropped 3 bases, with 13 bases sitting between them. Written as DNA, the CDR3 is TGCGCCAGCAGCTTATCAGGGGCAGGAACAGATACGCAGTATTTT. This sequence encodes CASSLSGAGTDTQYF.

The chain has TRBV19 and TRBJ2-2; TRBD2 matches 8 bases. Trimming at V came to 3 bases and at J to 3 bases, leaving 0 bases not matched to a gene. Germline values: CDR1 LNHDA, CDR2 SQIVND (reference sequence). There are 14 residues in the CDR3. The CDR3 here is CASSISGDTGELFF. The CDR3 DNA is TGTGCCAGTAGTATTAGCGGGGACACCGGGGAGCTGTTTTTT.

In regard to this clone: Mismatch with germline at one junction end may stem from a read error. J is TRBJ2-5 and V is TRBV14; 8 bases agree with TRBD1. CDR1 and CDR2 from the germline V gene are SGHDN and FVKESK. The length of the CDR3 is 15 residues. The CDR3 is CASSQEGDRKDTQYF. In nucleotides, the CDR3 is TGTGCCAGCAGCCAAGAAGGGGACAGGAAAGATACCCAGTACTTC.

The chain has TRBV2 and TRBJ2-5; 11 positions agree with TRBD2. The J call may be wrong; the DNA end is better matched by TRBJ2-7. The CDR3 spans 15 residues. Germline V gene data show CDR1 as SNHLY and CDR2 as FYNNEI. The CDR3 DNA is TGTGCCAGCAGCTTGGGACTAGCGGAGTTCTACGAGCAGTACTTC. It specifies CASSLGLAEFYEQYF.

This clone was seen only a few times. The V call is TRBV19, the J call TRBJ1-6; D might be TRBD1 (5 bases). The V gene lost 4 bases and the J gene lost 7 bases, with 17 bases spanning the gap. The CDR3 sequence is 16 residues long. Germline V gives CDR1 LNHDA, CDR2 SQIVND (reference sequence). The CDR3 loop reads CASSTGSRVRNSPLHF. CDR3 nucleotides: TGTGCCAGTAGTACCGGGTCCAGGGTAAGGAATTCACCCCTCCACTTT. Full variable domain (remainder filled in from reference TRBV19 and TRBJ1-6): DGGITQSPKYLFRKEGQNVTLSCEQNLNHDAMYWYRQDPGQGLRLIYYSQIVNDFQKGDIAEGYSVSREKKESFPLTVTSAQKNPTAFYLCASSTGSRVRNSPLHFGNGTRLTVT.

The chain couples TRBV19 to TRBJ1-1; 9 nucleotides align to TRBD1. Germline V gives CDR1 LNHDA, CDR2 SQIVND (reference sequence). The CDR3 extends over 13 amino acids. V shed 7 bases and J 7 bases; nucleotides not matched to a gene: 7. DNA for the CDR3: TGTGCCAGTACTGATAGGACAGGGGTTGAAGCTTTCTTT. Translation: CASTDRTGVEAFF.

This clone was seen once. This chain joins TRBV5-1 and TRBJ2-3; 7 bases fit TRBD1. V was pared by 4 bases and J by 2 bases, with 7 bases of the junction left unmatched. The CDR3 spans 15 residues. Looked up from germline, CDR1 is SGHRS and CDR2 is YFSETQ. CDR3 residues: CASSPLGQITDTQYF. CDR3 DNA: TGCGCCAGCAGCCCACTGGGACAGATCACAGATACGCAGTATTTT. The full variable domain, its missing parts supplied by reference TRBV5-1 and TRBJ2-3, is KAGVTQTPRYLIKTRGQQVTLSCSPISGHRSVSWYQQTPGQGLQFLFEYFSETQRNKGNFPGRFSGRQFSNSRSEMNVSTLELGDSALYLCASSPLGQITDTQYFGPGTRLTVL.

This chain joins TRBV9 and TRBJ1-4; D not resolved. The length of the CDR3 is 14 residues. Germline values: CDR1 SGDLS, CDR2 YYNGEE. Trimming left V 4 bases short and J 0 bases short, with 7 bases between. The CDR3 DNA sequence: TGTGCCAGCAGCAACGGGACAACTAATGAAAAACTGTTTTTT. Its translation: CASSNGTTNEKLFF.

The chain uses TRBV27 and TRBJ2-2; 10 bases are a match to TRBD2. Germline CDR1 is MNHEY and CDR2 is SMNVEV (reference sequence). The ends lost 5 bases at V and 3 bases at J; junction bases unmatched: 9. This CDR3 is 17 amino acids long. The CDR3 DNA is TGTGCCAGCAGTCTACGAAGGACTAGCGGTCACACCGGGGAGCTGTTTTTT. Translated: CASSLRRTSGHTGELFF.

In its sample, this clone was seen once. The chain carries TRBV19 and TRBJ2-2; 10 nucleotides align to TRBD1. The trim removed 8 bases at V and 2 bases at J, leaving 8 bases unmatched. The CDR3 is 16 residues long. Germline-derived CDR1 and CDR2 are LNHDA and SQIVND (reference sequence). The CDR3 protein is CASRPGTGVNTGELFF. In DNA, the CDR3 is TGTGCCAGTCGACCCGGGACAGGGGTTAACACCGGGGAGCTGTTTTTT.

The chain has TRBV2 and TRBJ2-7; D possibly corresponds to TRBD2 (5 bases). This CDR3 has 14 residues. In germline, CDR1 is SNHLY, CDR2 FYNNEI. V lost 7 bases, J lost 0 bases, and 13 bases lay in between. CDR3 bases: TGTGCCAGCAATTCGGGAAGCGGCTCCTACGAGCAGTACTTC. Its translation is CASNSGSGSYEQYF.